The next 18 T cell receptor beta chains were all read from a single sample in a study of identical twins (dated by TCRdb to about 2016). The library came from 5' RACE. The sequencing machine was an Illumina HiSeq 2000. Clones were called with MiXCR by TCRdb after fastp trimmed the public reads at Q25, and only in-frame beta chains were retained. Every distinct CDR3 protein forms one entry, paired with its most common genes and DNA. This sample comprises just over 450,000 distinct CDR3 sequences, 13% to 15% of them detected only once. The top ten hold approximately 0.52% of the sample. Separately, the same data were catalogued under a study of yellow fever vaccine responses in identical twins.

The sample was CD4+ T cells sorted from blood. The receptor source for this set is a young woman in good health.

This chain links TRBV6-1 with TRBJ1-1; 7 bases map to TRBD1. V shed 6 bases, J shed 3 bases, and the junction held 10 bases outside the gene matches. The germline CDR1 and CDR2 sequences are MNHNS and SASEGT. The CDR3 loop spans 15 amino acids. The chain's CDR3 is CASSFTTGWDTEAFF. CDR3 DNA sequence: TGTGCCAGCAGCTTTACGACAGGGTGGGACACTGAAGCTTTCTTT.

V and J are TRBV24-1 and TRBJ2-1; the match to TRBD2 covers 9 bases. The CDR3 consists of 15 residues. Germline V gene lookup returns CDR1 KGHDR and CDR2 SFDVKD. The trim removed 1 base at V and 4 bases at J, leaving 1 base unmatched. This chain's CDR3 is CATSDLAGGYNEQFF. CDR3 sequence (DNA): TGTGCCACCAGTGATTTAGCGGGAGGTTACAATGAGCAGTTCTTC.

This clonotype has a handful of counts. The V call is TRBV27, the J call TRBJ2-1, with TRBD2 matching over 8 bases. The length of the CDR3 is 16 residues. CDR1 is MNHEY and CDR2 is SMNVEV in the germline V gene (reference sequence). The trim removed 3 bases at V and 7 bases at J, leaving 11 bases unmatched. Written as DNA, the CDR3 is TGTGCCAGCAGTTTCGGTGGGACGGGGGGGCCGAATGAGCAGTTCTTC. It specifies CASSFGGTGGPNEQFF.

The chain employs TRBV7-2 and TRBJ2-1, with 7 bases matching TRBD1. With V trimmed by 5 bases and J by 6 bases, 13 bases remained unmatched. Germline CDR1 SGHTA, CDR2 FQGNSA. This CDR3 has 16 residues. DNA of the CDR3: TGTGCCAGCAGCAGGTCGCGGACAGGTAATAGCAATGAGCAGTTCTTC. This translates into CASSRSRTGNSNEQFF.

There are many counts of this clonotype. The CDR3 DNA is TGCAGTGTTGTAGGGAGTGGCGGGCAACCCTACGAGCAGTACTTC. This encodes CSVVGSGGQPYEQYF. This sequence joins TRBV20-1 and TRBJ2-7; TRBD2 is a possible D gene (5 bases). In germline, CDR1 is DFQATT, CDR2 SNEGSKA (reference sequence). The CDR3 spans 15 residues. The V gene lost 7 bases and the J gene lost 2 bases, with 21 bases spanning the gap.

This clonotype was detected only a few times. The rearrangement joins TRBV12-3 or TRBV12-4 to TRBJ2-2; D possibly corresponds to TRBD1 (6 bases). The CDR3 is 15 residues long. With 6 bases removed from V and 6 bases from J, the gap between germline ends came to 17 bases. The CDR3 spells CASRPDRSQAGELFF. The CDR3 DNA is TGTGCCAGCAGACCCGACAGGAGCCAGGCCGGGGAGCTGTTTTTT.

This clonotype was seen a handful of times. V usage is TRBV11-2 and J usage is TRBJ2-2, with a weak D call TRBD2 (6 bases). V was pared by 4 bases and J by 0 bases, with 12 bases between. The germline gives CDR1 SGHAT, CDR2 FQNNGV. CDR3 length: 16 amino acids. CDR3 region: CASSSTRPTNTGELFF. Written as DNA, the CDR3 is TGTGCCAGCAGCTCGACTAGACCCACGAACACCGGGGAGCTGTTTTTT.

This clonotype has just a few counts. The rearrangement joins TRBV15 to TRBJ1-1; weak D call: TRBD1 (5 bases). This CDR3 spans 14 amino acids. The germline CDR1 and CDR2 sequences are LNHNV and YYDKDF (reference sequence). Trimming took 2 bases from V and 1 from J, leaving 8 bases between them. The CDR3 coding sequence is TGTGCCACCAGCAGACCAGGGAGGAACACTGAAGCTTTCTTT. Amino acids: CATSRPGRNTEAFF.

V gene TRBV10-2 combines with J gene TRBJ2-6, with a tentative D call TRBD2 (6 bases). The CDR3 extends over 17 amino acids. From germline, CDR1 is WSHSY and CDR2 SAAADI. The V and J ends lost 3 bases and 1 base respectively, with 13 bases between them. The CDR3 nucleotides are TGCGCCAGCAGTGAAAACCAAGGGACTTCTGGGGCCAACGTCCTGACTTTC. Translation: CASSENQGTSGANVLTF.

This clonotype was counted at least ten times. The chain couples TRBV14 to TRBJ2-1; 8 nucleotides line up with TRBD1. Trimming took 3 bases from V and 8 from J; bases not matched to a gene: 15. Germline V gives CDR1 SGHDN, CDR2 FVKESK. This CDR3 comprises 17 residues. This chain's CDR3 is CASSQQRPGQVLDEQFF. In nucleotides, the CDR3 is TGTGCCAGCAGCCAGCAAAGACCGGGACAGGTTTTAGATGAGCAGTTCTTC.

The chain joins TRBV7-2 to TRBJ1-1, with 8 bases aligning to TRBD1. The junction had 6 bases not matched to a gene; V was cut back by 5 bases and J by 4 bases. The germline V gene has CDR1 SGHTA and CDR2 FQGNSA. The CDR3 totals 14 residues. In nucleotides, the CDR3 is TGTGCCAGCAGCCCCGACAGGGGCATCACTGAAGCTTTCTTT. This codes for CASSPDRGITEAFF.

The genes are TRBV20-1 and TRBJ2-3; maybe TRBD1 (6 bases). V was trimmed by 5 bases and J by 2 bases, leaving 17 bases between them. Germline V gene lookup returns CDR1 DFQATT and CDR2 SNEGSKA (reference sequence). The CDR3 sequence is 15 residues long. CDR3 nucleotides: TGCAGTGCTGAACACCTGGGACAAAACACAGATACGCAGTATTTT. Protein product: CSAEHLGQNTDTQYF.

The chain has TRBV12-3 or TRBV12-4 and TRBJ2-1; D might be TRBD1 or TRBD2, each matching 5 bases. Trimming took off 5 bases at V and 9 bases at J, with 26 bases between the two ends. The CDR3 covers 17 residues. CDR3 nucleotides: TGTGCCAGCAGTCATTATGGGAGTGGCCGTAAAGGGGCTGAGCAGTTCTTC. Residues: CASSHYGSGRKGAEQFF.

This clonotype was seen more than once but under ten times. V and J are TRBV7-2 and TRBJ2-7; the D call may be TRBD1 or TRBD2 (5 bases each). Trimming pared 5 bases from V and 6 bases from J, leaving 14 bases between. Germline values: CDR1 SGHTA, CDR2 FQGNSA. The CDR3 runs to 13 residues. CDR3 protein: CASSTRPGPEQYF. CDR3 nucleotide sequence: TGTGCCAGCAGCACCCGCCCGGGACCCGAGCAGTACTTC.

The chain joins TRBV2 to TRBJ2-1; D is uncertain. Germline V gives CDR1 SNHLY, CDR2 FYNNEI. V was clipped by 8 bases and J by 10 bases, with 12 bases between them. This CDR3 region has 11 residues. The CDR3 loop reads CASAQTQEQFF. The CDR3 coding sequence is TGTGCCAGCGCCCAGACCCAGGAGCAGTTCTTC.

The gene calls are TRBV29-1 and TRBJ2-7; D possibly matches TRBD1 or TRBD2 (5 bases each). The CDR3 is 12 residues long. Germline assignment: CDR1 SQVTM and CDR2 ANQGSEA. V was cut by 1 base and J by 2 bases, with 6 bases left in between. CDR3 region: CSVEAGPYEQYF. The CDR3 DNA reads as TGCAGCGTTGAAGCGGGACCCTACGAGCAGTACTTC.

The J gene is TRBJ2-2, the V gene TRBV12-3 or TRBV12-4, with 8 bases lining up with TRBD1. This CDR3 is 16 amino acids long. V lost 4 bases and J lost 4; bases outside the gene matches: 8. The CDR3 DNA is TGTGCCAGCAGTTGGACGACCACAGGGGGCACCGGGGAGCTGTTTTTT. It translates to CASSWTTTGGTGELFF.

This clonotype was picked up many times. The chain links TRBV6-5 to TRBJ1-2; D gene ambiguous. This CDR3 region has 13 residues. V lost 3 bases to trimming and J lost 8 bases, with 13 bases between them. Germline V gives CDR1 MNHEY, CDR2 SVGAGI. The CDR3 spells CASSYSAGRGYTF. The CDR3 DNA reads TGTGCCAGCAGTTATAGCGCAGGAAGAGGCTACACCTTC.